These T cell receptor beta chains were read from a single sample in a study of T cells after yellow fever vaccination. TCRdb processed the 5' RACE reads anew with MiXCR; each CDR3 protein has one entry. The sample includes some 600,000 distinct CDR3 sequences, roughly an eighth of them seen just once. Material: PBMCs, obtained on the day of the yellow fever booster vaccination. Source of these receptors: a man aged 25-40 years who received the YFV17D yellow fever vaccine. Both conserved end residues are part of each CDR3. The order of the fields is clone size, D gene, V gene, J gene, CDR3 protein, CDR3 DNA. A D gene is named only where the DNA matches it firmly. The size entry is marked missing in some rows and otherwise reads once, few, many or a size class.

abundance: .; d_gene: .; v_gene: TRBV12-3/TRBV12-4; j_gene: TRBJ1-2; CDR3aa: CASSVTAVTRYGYTF; CDR3nt: TGTGCCAGCAGCGTGACGGCCGTTACACGCTATGGCTACACCTTC
abundance: .; d_gene: TRBD2; v_gene: TRBV27; j_gene: TRBJ2-7; CDR3aa: CASSSLAGNYEQYF; CDR3nt: TGTGCCAGCAGCTCCCTAGCGGGGAACTACGAGCAGTACTTC
abundance: .; d_gene: TRBD1; v_gene: TRBV2; j_gene: TRBJ1-4; CDR3aa: CASRVLGTDNEKLFF; CDR3nt: TGTGCCAGCAGAGTATTAGGGACAGATAATGAAAAACTGTTTTTT
abundance: many; d_gene: TRBD1; v_gene: TRBV6-2/TRBV6-3; j_gene: TRBJ2-5; CDR3aa: CASTNPGQETQYF; CDR3nt: TGTGCCAGCACAAATCCGGGACAGGAGACCCAGTACTTC
abundance: few; d_gene: .; v_gene: TRBV10-3; j_gene: TRBJ1-1; CDR3aa: CAISARDLNTEAFF; CDR3nt: TGTGCCATCAGCGCCCGGGACTTGAACACTGAAGCTTTCTTT
abundance: once; d_gene: .; v_gene: TRBV20-1; j_gene: TRBJ1-2; CDR3aa: CCAYTSDSSSNYGYTF; CDR3nt: TGCTGTGCCTATACCTCCGACAGCTCCTCCAACTATGGCTACACCTTC
abundance: few; d_gene: .; v_gene: TRBV19; j_gene: TRBJ1-1; CDR3aa: CASSTRPPETEAFF; CDR3nt: TGTGCCAGTAGTACCCGCCCCCCCGAGACTGAAGCTTTCTTT
abundance: few; d_gene: TRBD2; v_gene: TRBV3-1; j_gene: TRBJ2-1; CDR3aa: CASSQEWQTSGSSYNEQFF; CDR3nt: TGTGCCAGCAGCCAAGAATGGCAAACGAGCGGGAGCTCCTACAATGAGCAGTTCTTC
abundance: .; d_gene: .; v_gene: TRBV19; j_gene: TRBJ1-1; CDR3aa: CASRGNSNTEAFF; CDR3nt: TGTGCCAGTAGGGGTAACTCGAACACTGAAGCTTTCTTT
abundance: .; d_gene: TRBD2; v_gene: TRBV29-1; j_gene: TRBJ2-5; CDR3aa: CSGGTSGPETQYF; CDR3nt: TGCAGCGGTGGGACTAGCGGGCCAGAGACCCAGTACTTC
abundance: few; d_gene: .; v_gene: TRBV4-2; j_gene: TRBJ1-1; CDR3aa: CASSQDPGRKDTEAFF; CDR3nt: TGTGCCAGCAGCCAAGACCCAGGGAGGAAAGACACTGAAGCTTTCTTT
abundance: .; d_gene: .; v_gene: TRBV5-6; j_gene: TRBJ2-3; CDR3aa: CASSFPSVQDTQYF; CDR3nt: TGTGCCAGCAGCTTTCCTAGCGTCCAAGATACGCAGTATTTT
abundance: .; d_gene: TRBD1; v_gene: TRBV24-1; j_gene: TRBJ2-7; CDR3aa: CATSDPGQGRPYEQYF; CDR3nt: TGTGCCACCAGTGATCCGGGACAGGGGCGACCCTACGAGCAGTACTTC
abundance: many; d_gene: TRBD1; v_gene: TRBV10-3; j_gene: TRBJ1-1; CDR3aa: CAISGPGQGSAEAFF; CDR3nt: TGTGCCATCAGTGGACCGGGACAGGGGTCGGCCGAAGCTTTCTTT
abundance: few; d_gene: .; v_gene: TRBV5-4; j_gene: TRBJ2-7; CDR3aa: CASSLPQGFEQYF; CDR3nt: TGTGCCAGCAGCCTCCCCCAGGGCTTCGAGCAGTACTTC
abundance: .; d_gene: TRBD2; v_gene: TRBV6-2/TRBV6-3; j_gene: TRBJ2-5; CDR3aa: CASSYDGSMLAGEVEQETQYF; CDR3nt: TGTGCCAGCAGTTACGATGGCTCTATGCTAGCGGGAGAAGTAGAACAAGAGACCCAGTACTTC
abundance: .; d_gene: TRBD1; v_gene: TRBV20-1; j_gene: TRBJ1-4; CDR3aa: CSASQQGSTEKLFF; CDR3nt: TGCAGTGCTAGTCAACAGGGGAGTACTGAAAAACTGTTTTTT
abundance: .; d_gene: .; v_gene: TRBV7-2; j_gene: TRBJ2-5; CDR3aa: CASSILAGWETQYF; CDR3nt: TGTGCCAGCAGCATCTTAGCTGGTTGGGAGACCCAGTACTTC
abundance: many; d_gene: .; v_gene: TRBV10-3; j_gene: TRBJ2-7; CDR3aa: CAISDGTVSLEQYF; CDR3nt: TGTGCCATCAGTGACGGGACTGTTTCCCTCGAGCAGTACTTC
abundance: .; d_gene: .; v_gene: TRBV24-1; j_gene: TRBJ2-1; CDR3aa: CATSERDLASYNEQFF; CDR3nt: TGTGCCACCAGTGAAAGGGACCTAGCCTCCTACAATGAGCAGTTCTTC
abundance: .; d_gene: .; v_gene: TRBV27; j_gene: TRBJ1-5; CDR3aa: CASSLHRASNQPQHF; CDR3nt: TGTGCCAGCAGTTTACACAGGGCTAGCAATCAGCCCCAGCATTTT
abundance: few; d_gene: .; v_gene: TRBV14; j_gene: TRBJ2-7; CDR3aa: CASRQSRGYEQYF; CDR3nt: TGTGCCAGCAGACAAAGTCGGGGTTACGAGCAGTACTTC
abundance: few; d_gene: .; v_gene: TRBV7-2; j_gene: TRBJ2-1; CDR3aa: CASSLASRVQFF; CDR3nt: TGTGCCAGCAGCTTAGCTTCTAGAGTGCAGTTCTTC
abundance: few; d_gene: .; v_gene: TRBV30; j_gene: TRBJ1-5; CDR3aa: CAWSVRGSSNQPQHF; CDR3nt: TGTGCCTGGAGTGTAAGAGGGAGTAGCAATCAGCCCCAGCATTTT
abundance: .; d_gene: TRBD1; v_gene: TRBV5-1; j_gene: TRBJ1-2; CDR3aa: CASSFTTGGNYGYTF; CDR3nt: TGCGCCAGCAGCTTCACAACAGGGGGTAACTATGGCTACACCTTC
abundance: .; d_gene: .; v_gene: TRBV7-9; j_gene: TRBJ2-2; CDR3aa: CASSLGTSSGELFF; CDR3nt: TGTGCCAGCAGCTTAGGGACCTCATCCGGGGAGCTGTTTTTT
abundance: .; d_gene: .; v_gene: TRBV4-1; j_gene: TRBJ2-5; CDR3aa: CASSSRTVRETQYF; CDR3nt: TGCGCCAGCAGCTCCCGGACAGTTCGTGAGACCCAGTACTTC
abundance: many; d_gene: TRBD1; v_gene: TRBV7-3; j_gene: TRBJ2-7; CDR3aa: CASSRGTGQSNEQYF; CDR3nt: TGTGCCAGCAGCCGGGGGACAGGGCAATCGAACGAGCAGTACTTC
abundance: .; d_gene: TRBD2; v_gene: TRBV9; j_gene: TRBJ2-1; CDR3aa: CASSVAGGRSEQFF; CDR3nt: TGTGCCAGCAGCGTAGCGGGAGGGCGTAGTGAGCAGTTCTTC
abundance: few; d_gene: TRBD1; v_gene: TRBV7-2; j_gene: TRBJ1-5; CDR3aa: CASSLTGTGGGQPQHF; CDR3nt: TGTGCCAGCAGCTTGACCGGGACAGGGGGTGGACAGCCCCAGCATTTT
abundance: few; d_gene: TRBD1; v_gene: TRBV6-5; j_gene: TRBJ1-5; CDR3aa: CASSYSGQGKQPQHF; CDR3nt: TGTGCCAGCAGTTACTCGGGACAGGGGAAGCAGCCCCAGCATTTT
abundance: .; d_gene: .; v_gene: TRBV7-9; j_gene: TRBJ1-5; CDR3aa: CASSGNRDTFNQPQHF; CDR3nt: TGTGCCAGCAGCGGAAACCGGGACACCTTCAATCAGCCCCAGCATTTT
abundance: few; d_gene: .; v_gene: TRBV30; j_gene: TRBJ1-1; CDR3aa: CAWSVLGATNTEAFF; CDR3nt: TGTGCCTGGAGTGTACTGGGGGCTACCAACACTGAAGCTTTCTTT
abundance: few; d_gene: .; v_gene: TRBV15; j_gene: TRBJ2-5; CDR3aa: CATSGTGHGETQYF; CDR3nt: TGTGCCACCAGCGGAACTGGCCACGGGGAGACCCAGTACTTC
abundance: .; d_gene: TRBD1; v_gene: TRBV7-6; j_gene: TRBJ2-1; CDR3aa: CASSDRGVRGNEQFF; CDR3nt: TGTGCCAGCAGCGACAGGGGGGTGAGAGGGAATGAGCAGTTCTTC
abundance: few; d_gene: .; v_gene: TRBV20-1; j_gene: TRBJ2-1; CDR3aa: CSASPRSGEINEQFF; CDR3nt: TGCAGTGCTAGCCCACGGTCTGGGGAGATCAATGAGCAGTTCTTC
abundance: .; d_gene: TRBD2; v_gene: TRBV20-1; j_gene: TRBJ2-7; CDR3aa: CSASGLAGRSYEQYF; CDR3nt: TGCAGTGCTAGTGGACTAGCGGGAAGGTCCTACGAGCAGTACTTC
abundance: .; d_gene: TRBD2; v_gene: TRBV4-1; j_gene: TRBJ2-3; CDR3aa: CASSQDLALRGLANREDTQYF; CDR3nt: TGCGCCAGCAGCCAAGATCTCGCCCTGCGGGGACTAGCGAACCGGGAGGATACGCAGTATTTT
abundance: .; d_gene: TRBD1; v_gene: TRBV7-7; j_gene: TRBJ2-7; CDR3aa: CASSLSQDRGHEQYF; CDR3nt: TGTGCCAGCAGCTTGTCTCAGGACAGGGGGCACGAGCAGTACTTC
abundance: few; d_gene: TRBD2; v_gene: TRBV20-1; j_gene: TRBJ2-7; CDR3aa: CSADTGTSHSYEQYF; CDR3nt: TGCAGTGCGGATACCGGGACTAGCCACTCCTACGAGCAGTACTTC
abundance: few; d_gene: TRBD1; v_gene: TRBV12-3/TRBV12-4; j_gene: TRBJ2-5; CDR3aa: CASSGRVGGTETQYF; CDR3nt: TGTGCCAGCAGTGGCCGGGTAGGGGGCACAGAGACCCAGTACTTC
abundance: .; d_gene: TRBD1; v_gene: TRBV12-3/TRBV12-4; j_gene: TRBJ1-1; CDR3aa: CASSFRDAGGSSEAFF; CDR3nt: TGTGCCAGCAGTTTTCGAGACGCAGGGGGCAGCTCTGAAGCTTTCTTT
abundance: many; d_gene: TRBD2; v_gene: TRBV6-6; j_gene: TRBJ2-3; CDR3aa: CASRGLESTQYF; CDR3nt: TGTGCCAGCAGGGGACTAGAATCTACGCAGTATTTT
abundance: many; d_gene: .; v_gene: TRBV5-1; j_gene: TRBJ1-1; CDR3aa: CASSRGSSTEAFF; CDR3nt: TGCGCCAGCAGCCGAGGGAGTAGCACTGAAGCTTTCTTT
abundance: .; d_gene: .; v_gene: TRBV9; j_gene: TRBJ1-3; CDR3aa: CASSEWGSSGNTIYF; CDR3nt: TGTGCCAGCAGCGAGTGGGGAAGCTCTGGAAACACCATATATTTT
abundance: .; d_gene: .; v_gene: TRBV6-1; j_gene: TRBJ2-7; CDR3aa: CASSARAAVQQYF; CDR3nt: TGTGCCAGCAGCGCCCGAGCAGCCGTCCAGCAGTACTTC
abundance: few; d_gene: .; v_gene: TRBV29-1; j_gene: TRBJ2-3; CDR3aa: CSVGDGGDTQYF; CDR3nt: TGCAGCGTTGGTGATGGGGGAGATACGCAGTATTTT
abundance: .; d_gene: .; v_gene: TRBV7-9; j_gene: TRBJ2-7; CDR3aa: CASSLSFDEQYF; CDR3nt: TGTGCCAGCAGCCTCTCTTTCGACGAGCAGTACTTC
abundance: few; d_gene: .; v_gene: TRBV20-1; j_gene: TRBJ2-1; CDR3aa: CSATGTNAYNEQFF; CDR3nt: TGCAGTGCAACCGGGACCAATGCCTACAATGAGCAGTTCTTC
abundance: few; d_gene: .; v_gene: TRBV6-5; j_gene: TRBJ2-1; CDR3aa: CASSYSHAALGVNEQFF; CDR3nt: TGTGCCAGCAGTTACTCCCATGCCGCACTCGGGGTCAATGAGCAGTTCTTC
abundance: .; d_gene: .; v_gene: TRBV5-1; j_gene: TRBJ2-2; CDR3aa: CASRYPENTGELFF; CDR3nt: TGCGCCAGCAGGTATCCGGAGAACACCGGGGAGCTGTTTTTT
abundance: few; d_gene: .; v_gene: TRBV28; j_gene: TRBJ2-5; CDR3aa: CASSLLLAQETQYF; CDR3nt: TGTGCCAGCAGTTTACTCCTAGCCCAAGAGACCCAGTACTTC
abundance: .; d_gene: TRBD2; v_gene: TRBV12-3/TRBV12-4; j_gene: TRBJ2-1; CDR3aa: CASSLAPGRRSGKLNEQFF; CDR3nt: TGTGCCAGCAGTTTAGCCCCAGGGAGGAGGAGCGGGAAGTTAAATGAGCAGTTCTTC
abundance: .; d_gene: TRBD1; v_gene: TRBV14; j_gene: TRBJ1-2; CDR3aa: CASSHEGQPIWGYTF; CDR3nt: TGTGCCAGCAGCCACGAGGGACAGCCCATTTGGGGCTACACCTTC
abundance: many; d_gene: .; v_gene: TRBV20-1; j_gene: TRBJ2-1; CDR3aa: CSAQLPPAEQFF; CDR3nt: TGCAGTGCTCAACTCCCCCCCGCTGAGCAGTTCTTC
abundance: few; d_gene: .; v_gene: TRBV19; j_gene: TRBJ2-1; CDR3aa: CASSVAGTSSEQFF; CDR3nt: TGTGCCAGTAGTGTGGCAGGGACCTCGTCTGAGCAGTTCTTC
abundance: .; d_gene: .; v_gene: TRBV28; j_gene: TRBJ1-1; CDR3aa: CASSLFGGRRRGSEAFF; CDR3nt: TGTGCCAGCAGTTTATTCGGGGGGCGAAGAAGAGGCTCTGAAGCTTTCTTT
abundance: few; d_gene: .; v_gene: TRBV12-3/TRBV12-4; j_gene: TRBJ2-5; CDR3aa: CASSLNFASETQYF; CDR3nt: TGTGCCAGCAGTTTAAATTTCGCAAGCGAGACCCAGTACTTC